A selection of T cell receptor beta chains follows, all from one sample in a study of blood T cell repertoires in COVID-19. Produced via immunoSEQ multiplex PCR; TCRdb's table is partial and in-frame only. The data show hundreds of thousands of clones, 75% to 90% seen once. The sequencing input was peripheral blood. The receptors come from a man younger than 30 with active or convalescent COVID-19. CDR3s include the opening cysteine and the closing phenylalanine or tryptophan. The order of the fields is V gene, clone size, J gene, D gene, CDR3 protein, CDR3 DNA. D genes are given only for firm matches. Some rows have no size entry. The others give once, few or many, or a class for an expanded clone.

TRBV7-8,NA,TRBJ2-7,NA,CASSFGVAASYEQYF,TGTGCCAGCAGCTTCGGGGTAGCGGCCTCCTACGAGCAGTACTTC
TRBV6-4,few,TRBJ1-1,TRBD1,CASSRTGHTEAFF,TGTGCCAGCAGTCGGACAGGTCATACTGAAGCTTTCTTT
TRBV28,NA,TRBJ1-1,NA,CASIKGGNTEAFF,TGTGCCAGCATCAAAGGGGGGAACACTGAAGCTTTCTTT
TRBV28,NA,TRBJ1-5,NA,CAGMTRNQPQHF,TGTGCCGGAATGACAAGGAATCAGCCCCAGCATTTT
TRBV19,NA,TRBJ1-5,NA,CASSVQRGNQPQHF,TGTGCCAGTAGTGTCCAGAGGGGCAATCAGCCCCAGCATTTT
TRBV5-1,NA,TRBJ1-2,NA,CASRVWAEANYGYTF,TGCGCCAGCAGGGTGTGGGCAGAAGCTAACTATGGCTACACCTTC
TRBV4-2,NA,TRBJ2-1,NA,CASSQSTVREQFF,TGTGCCAGCAGCCAGAGCACGGTACGGGAGCAGTTCTTC
TRBV7-9,NA,TRBJ2-7,TRBD1,CASSPTGVDEQYF,TGTGCCAGCAGCCCGACAGGGGTGGACGAGCAGTACTTC
TRBV6-5,NA,TRBJ1-1,NA,CASRGREGMNTEAFF,TGTGCCAGCAGAGGCAGGGAGGGGATGAACACTGAAGCTTTCTTT
TRBV7-9,NA,TRBJ2-7,TRBD2,CASSSSGSYEQYF,TGTGCCAGCAGCTCCAGCGGGAGCTACGAGCAGTACTTC
TRBV7-9,NA,TRBJ1-1,TRBD1,CASTRQGNMNTEAFF,TGTGCCAGCACTAGACAGGGAAACATGAACACTGAAGCTTTCTTT
TRBV7-7,NA,TRBJ2-5,NA,CASSPSETTGLSTRWETQYF,TGTGCCAGCAGCCCAAGCGAAACAACAGGGCTCTCTACTCGGTGGGAGACCCAGTACTTC
TRBV4-3,NA,TRBJ1-2,TRBD1,CASSQVGTGAHYGYTF,TGCGCCAGCAGCCAAGTGGGGACAGGGGCCCACTATGGCTACACCTTC
TRBV6-5,once,TRBJ1-1,NA,CASGQNTEAFF,TGTGCCAGTGGACAGAACACTGAAGCTTTCTTT
TRBV28,NA,TRBJ2-3,NA,CASSPGTRTDTQYF,TGTGCCAGCAGTCCTGGCACTAGGACAGATACGCAGTATTTT
TRBV18,NA,TRBJ2-3,NA,CASSRTGDGTDTQYF,TGTGCCAGCTCACGGACTGGAGACGGCACAGATACGCAGTATTTT
TRBV4-1,NA,TRBJ2-2,TRBD2,CASSGKGLAGNTGELFF,TGCGCCAGCAGCGGAAAGGGACTAGCGGGGAACACCGGGGAGCTGTTTTTT
TRBV3-1/TRBV3-2,NA,TRBJ2-7,NA,CASSQGRVTALEQYF,TGTGCCAGCAGCCAAGGTCGGGTGACGGCTCTCGAGCAGTACTTC
TRBV5-4,NA,TRBJ2-3,NA,CASSLGVAYTDTQYF,TGTGCCAGCAGCTTGGGTGTAGCTTACACAGATACGCAGTATTTT
TRBV12-5,NA,TRBJ1-1,NA,CASGNSGYTEAFF,TGTGCTAGTGGGAACAGCGGATACACTGAAGCTTTCTTT
TRBV4-1,NA,TRBJ2-5,TRBD1,CASSQQDRGLETQYF,TGCGCCAGCAGCCAGCAGGACAGGGGGCTGGAGACCCAGTACTTC
TRBV9,NA,TRBJ1-1,TRBD1,CASSVRDRASEAFF,TGTGCCAGCAGTGTCCGGGACAGGGCTTCTGAAGCTTTCTTT